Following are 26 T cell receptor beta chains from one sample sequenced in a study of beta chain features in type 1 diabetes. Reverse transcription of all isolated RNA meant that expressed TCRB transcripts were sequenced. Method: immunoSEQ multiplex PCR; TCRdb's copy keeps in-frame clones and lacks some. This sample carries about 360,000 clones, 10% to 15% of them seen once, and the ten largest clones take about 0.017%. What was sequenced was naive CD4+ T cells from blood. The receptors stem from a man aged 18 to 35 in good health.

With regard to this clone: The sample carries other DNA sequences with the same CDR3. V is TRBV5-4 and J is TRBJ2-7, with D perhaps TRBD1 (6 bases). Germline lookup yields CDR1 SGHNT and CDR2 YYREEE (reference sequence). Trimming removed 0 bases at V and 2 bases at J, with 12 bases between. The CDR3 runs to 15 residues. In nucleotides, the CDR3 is TGTGCCAGCAGCTTGGCGGGTCAGGGGACCTACGAGCAGTACTTC. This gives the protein CASSLAGQGTYEQYF.

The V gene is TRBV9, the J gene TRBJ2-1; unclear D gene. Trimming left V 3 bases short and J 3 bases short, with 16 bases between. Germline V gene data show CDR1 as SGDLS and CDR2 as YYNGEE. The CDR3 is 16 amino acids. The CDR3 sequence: CASSAAGEWSYNEQFF. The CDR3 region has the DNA TGTGCCAGCAGCGCCGCCGGAGAATGGAGCTACAATGAGCAGTTCTTC.

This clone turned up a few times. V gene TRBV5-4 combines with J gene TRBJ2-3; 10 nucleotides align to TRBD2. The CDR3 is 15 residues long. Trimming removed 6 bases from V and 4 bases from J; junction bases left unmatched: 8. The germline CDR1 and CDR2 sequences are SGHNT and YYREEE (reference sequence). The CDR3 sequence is CASTRLAGGSDTQYF. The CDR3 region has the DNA TGTGCCAGCACCCGGTTAGCGGGGGGCTCAGATACGCAGTATTTT.

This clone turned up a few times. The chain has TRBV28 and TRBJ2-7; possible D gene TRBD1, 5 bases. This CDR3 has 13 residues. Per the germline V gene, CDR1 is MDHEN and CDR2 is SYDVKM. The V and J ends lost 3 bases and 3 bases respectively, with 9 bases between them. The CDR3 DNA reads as TGTGCCAGCAGTTTGGGGCAGCACTACGAGCAGTACTTC. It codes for CASSLGQHYEQYF.

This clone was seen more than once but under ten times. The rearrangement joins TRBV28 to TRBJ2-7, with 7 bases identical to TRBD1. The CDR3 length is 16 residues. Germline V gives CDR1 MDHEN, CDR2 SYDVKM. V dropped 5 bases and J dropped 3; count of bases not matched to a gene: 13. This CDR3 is CASSPHRADRNYEQYF. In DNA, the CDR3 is TGTGCCAGCAGTCCGCACCGGGCGGACAGGAACTACGAGCAGTACTTC.

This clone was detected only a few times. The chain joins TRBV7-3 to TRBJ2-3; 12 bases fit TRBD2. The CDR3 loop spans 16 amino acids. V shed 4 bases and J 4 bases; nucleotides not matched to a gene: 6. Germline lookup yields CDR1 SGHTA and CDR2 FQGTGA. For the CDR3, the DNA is TGTGCCAGCAGCTCCCGACTAGCGGGGGCTCCAGATACGCAGTATTTT. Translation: CASSSRLAGAPDTQYF.

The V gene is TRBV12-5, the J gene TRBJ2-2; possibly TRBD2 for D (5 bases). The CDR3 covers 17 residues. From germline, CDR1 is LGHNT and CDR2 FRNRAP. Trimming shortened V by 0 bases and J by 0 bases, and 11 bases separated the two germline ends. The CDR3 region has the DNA TGTGCTAGTGGTTTGGTATTTGAGGGAGCGAACACCGGGGAGCTGTTTTTT. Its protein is CASGLVFEGANTGELFF.

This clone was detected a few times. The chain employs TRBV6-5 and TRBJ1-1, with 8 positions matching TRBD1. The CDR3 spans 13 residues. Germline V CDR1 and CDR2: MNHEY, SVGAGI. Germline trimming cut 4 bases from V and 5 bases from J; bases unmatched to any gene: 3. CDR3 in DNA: TGTGCCAGCAGTTCAAGGACAGGGACTGAAGCTTTCTTT. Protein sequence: CASSSRTGTEAFF.

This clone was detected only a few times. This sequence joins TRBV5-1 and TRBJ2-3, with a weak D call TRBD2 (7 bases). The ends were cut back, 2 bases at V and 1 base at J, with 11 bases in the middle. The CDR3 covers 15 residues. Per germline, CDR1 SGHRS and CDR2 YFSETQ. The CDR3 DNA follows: TGCGCCAGCAGCTTTATCGGGGGGCGCACAGATACGCAGTATTTT. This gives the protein CASSFIGGRTDTQYF. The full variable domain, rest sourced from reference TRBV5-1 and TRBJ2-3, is KAGVTQTPRYLIKTRGQQVTLSCSPISGHRSVSWYQQTPGQGLQFLFEYFSETQRNKGNFPGRFSGRQFSNSRSEMNVSTLELGDSALYLCASSFIGGRTDTQYFGPGTRLTVL.

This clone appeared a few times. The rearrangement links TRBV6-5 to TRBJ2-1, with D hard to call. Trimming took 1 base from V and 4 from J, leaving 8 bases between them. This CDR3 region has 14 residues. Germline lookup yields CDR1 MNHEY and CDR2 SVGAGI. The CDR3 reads CASSYLNRYNEQFF. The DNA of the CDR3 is TGTGCCAGCAGTTACTTAAACAGATACAATGAGCAGTTCTTC.

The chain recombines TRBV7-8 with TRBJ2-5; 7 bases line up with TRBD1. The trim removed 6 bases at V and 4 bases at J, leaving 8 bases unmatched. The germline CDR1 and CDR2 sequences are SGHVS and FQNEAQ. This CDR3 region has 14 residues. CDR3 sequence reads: CASRSNAGGETQYF. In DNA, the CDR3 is TGTGCCAGCAGGTCCAATGCAGGGGGAGAGACCCAGTACTTC.

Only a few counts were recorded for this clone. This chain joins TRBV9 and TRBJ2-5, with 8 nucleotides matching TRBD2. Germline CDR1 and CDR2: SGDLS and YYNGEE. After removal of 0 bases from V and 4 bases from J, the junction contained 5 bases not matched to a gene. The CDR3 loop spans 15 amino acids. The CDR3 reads CASSVGSLAGETQYF. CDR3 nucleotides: TGTGCCAGCAGCGTAGGGAGTCTAGCGGGAGAGACCCAGTACTTC.

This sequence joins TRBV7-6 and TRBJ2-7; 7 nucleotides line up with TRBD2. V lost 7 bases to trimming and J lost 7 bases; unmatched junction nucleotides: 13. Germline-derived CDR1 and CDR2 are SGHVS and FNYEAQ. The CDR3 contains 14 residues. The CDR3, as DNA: TGTGCCAGCACGGACCCCGGGACCGGGAGGGAGCAGTACTTC. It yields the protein CASTDPGTGREQYF.

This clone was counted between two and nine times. The CDR3 loop is CASRKTGYDDYGYTF. CDR3 sequence (DNA): TGTGCCAGCCGTAAGACAGGGTATGACGACTATGGCTACACCTTC. The chain carries TRBV28 and TRBJ1-2, with 7 bases lining up with TRBD1. V gave up 8 bases and J gave up 3 bases; unmatched junction bases: 12. Germline V CDR1 and CDR2: MDHEN, SYDVKM. The CDR3 consists of 15 residues.

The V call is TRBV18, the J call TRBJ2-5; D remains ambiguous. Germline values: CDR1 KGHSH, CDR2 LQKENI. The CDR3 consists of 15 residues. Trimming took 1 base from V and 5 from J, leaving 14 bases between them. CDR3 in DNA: TGTGCCAGCTCACCACTCGAATCCCCCGGGGAGACCCAGTACTTC. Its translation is CASSPLESPGETQYF.

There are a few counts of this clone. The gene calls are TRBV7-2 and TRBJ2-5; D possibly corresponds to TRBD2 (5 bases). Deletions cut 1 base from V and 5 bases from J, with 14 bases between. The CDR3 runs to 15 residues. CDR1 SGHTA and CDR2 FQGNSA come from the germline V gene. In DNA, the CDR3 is TGTGCCAGCAGCTTAGTAGCGCCCCAAGGGGAGACCCAGTACTTC. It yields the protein CASSLVAPQGETQYF.

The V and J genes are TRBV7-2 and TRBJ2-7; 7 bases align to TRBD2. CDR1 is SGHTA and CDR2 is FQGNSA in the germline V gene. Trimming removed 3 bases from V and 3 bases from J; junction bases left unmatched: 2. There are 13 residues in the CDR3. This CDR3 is CASSLGGDYEQYF. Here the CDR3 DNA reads TGTGCCAGCAGCTTGGGAGGGGACTACGAGCAGTACTTC.

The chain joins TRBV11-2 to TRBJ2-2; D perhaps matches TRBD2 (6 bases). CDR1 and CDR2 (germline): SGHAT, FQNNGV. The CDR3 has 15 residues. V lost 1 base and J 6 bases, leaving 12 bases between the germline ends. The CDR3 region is CASSLAVGRSGELFF. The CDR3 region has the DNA TGTGCCAGCAGCTTAGCCGTCGGGAGATCCGGGGAGCTGTTTTTT. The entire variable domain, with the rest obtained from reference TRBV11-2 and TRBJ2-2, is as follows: EAGVAQSPRYKIIEKRQSVAFWCNPISGHATLYWYQQILGQGPKLLIQFQNNGVVDDSQLPKDRFSAERLKGVDSTLKIQPAKLEDSAVYLCASSLAVGRSGELFFGEGSRLTVL.

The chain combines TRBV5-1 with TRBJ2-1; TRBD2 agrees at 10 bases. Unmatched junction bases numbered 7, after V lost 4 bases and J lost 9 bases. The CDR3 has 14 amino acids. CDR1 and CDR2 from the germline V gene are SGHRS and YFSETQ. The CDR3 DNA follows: TGCGCCAGCAGCGTGTCTAGCGGGAGAGCTGAGCAGTTCTTC. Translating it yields CASSVSSGRAEQFF.

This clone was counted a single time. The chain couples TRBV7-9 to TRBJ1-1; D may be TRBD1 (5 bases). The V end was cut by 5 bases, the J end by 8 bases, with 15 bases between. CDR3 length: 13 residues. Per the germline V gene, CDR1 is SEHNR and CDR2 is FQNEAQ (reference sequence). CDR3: CASSLTGVSEAFF. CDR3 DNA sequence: TGTGCCAGCAGCCTTACGGGGGTCTCGGAAGCTTTCTTT. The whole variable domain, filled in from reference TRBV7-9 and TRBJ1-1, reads DTGVSQNPRHKITKRGQNVTFRCDPISEHNRLYWYRQTLGQGPEFLTYFQNEAQLEKSRLLSDRFSAERPKGSFSTLEIQRTEQGDSAMYLCASSLTGVSEAFFGQGTRLTVV.

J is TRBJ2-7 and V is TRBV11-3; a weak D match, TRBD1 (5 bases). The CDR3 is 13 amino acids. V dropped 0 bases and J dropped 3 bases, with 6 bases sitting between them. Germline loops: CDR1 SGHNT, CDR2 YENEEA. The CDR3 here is CASSLDDSYEQYF. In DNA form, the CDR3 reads TGTGCCAGCAGCTTAGACGACAGCTACGAGCAGTACTTC. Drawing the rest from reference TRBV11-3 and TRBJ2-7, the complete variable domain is EAGVVQSPRYKIIEKKQPVAFWCNPISGHNTLYWYLQNLGQGPELLIRYENEEAVDDSQLPKDRFSAERLKGVDSTLKIQPAELGDSAVYLCASSLDDSYEQYFGPGTRLTVT.

The CDR3 reads CASSAQGASFRETQYF. CDR3 nucleotides: TGTGCCAGCAGTGCTCAGGGGGCGTCATTTAGGGAGACCCAGTACTTC. The rearrangement links TRBV25-1 to TRBJ2-5; 8 nucleotides match TRBD1. This CDR3 spans 16 amino acids. The junction had 12 bases not matched to a gene; V was cut back by 4 bases and J by 5 bases. Germline values: CDR1 MGHDK, CDR2 SYGVNS. Looking up the rest from reference TRBV25-1 and TRBJ2-5 gives the full variable domain: EADIYQTPRYLVIGTGKKITLECSQTMGHDKMYWYQQDPGMELHLIHYSYGVNSTEKGDLSSESTVSRIRTEHFPLTLESARPSHTSQYLCASSAQGASFRETQYFGPGTRLLVL.

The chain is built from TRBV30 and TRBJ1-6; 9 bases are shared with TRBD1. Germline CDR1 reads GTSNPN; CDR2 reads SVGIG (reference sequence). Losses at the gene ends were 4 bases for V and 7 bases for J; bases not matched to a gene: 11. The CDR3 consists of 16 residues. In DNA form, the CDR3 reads TGTGCCTGGAACATTTTGGACAGGGGCGGGAATTCACCCCTCCACTTT. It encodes CAWNILDRGGNSPLHF. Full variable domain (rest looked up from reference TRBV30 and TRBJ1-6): SQTIHQWPATLVQPVGSPLSLECTVEGTSNPNLYWYRQAAGRGLQLLFYSVGIGQISSEVPQNLSASRPQDRQFILSSKKLLLSDSGFYLCAWNILDRGGNSPLHFGNGTRLTVT.

This CDR3 reads CASRSRRGDYEQYF. For the CDR3, the DNA is TGTGCCAGCAGAAGTCGCAGGGGGGACTACGAGCAGTACTTC. The V gene is TRBV28, the J gene TRBJ2-7; weak D call: TRBD1 (7 bases). Trimming took off 6 bases at V and 3 bases at J, with 15 bases between the two ends. The CDR3 runs 14 residues. Per the germline V gene, CDR1 is MDHEN and CDR2 is SYDVKM.

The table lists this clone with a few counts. CDR3 bases: TGTGCCAGCAGCCCACCAACCAGGGATAGAACTTTCTTT. Amino acids: CASSPPTRDRTFF. The chain recombines TRBV11-2 with TRBJ1-1, with a weak D call TRBD1 (5 bases). Germline V gene lookup returns CDR1 SGHAT and CDR2 FQNNGV. The CDR3 runs 13 residues. Trimming shortened V by 5 bases and J by 12 bases, and 19 bases separated the two germline ends.

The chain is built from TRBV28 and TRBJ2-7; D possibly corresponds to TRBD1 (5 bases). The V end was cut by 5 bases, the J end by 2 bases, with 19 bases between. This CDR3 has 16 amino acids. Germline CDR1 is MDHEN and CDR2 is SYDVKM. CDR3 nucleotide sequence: TGTGCCAGCAGTCGCTCAAGGGTCGGACAAGCCTACGAGCAGTACTTC. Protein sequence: CASSRSRVGQAYEQYF.